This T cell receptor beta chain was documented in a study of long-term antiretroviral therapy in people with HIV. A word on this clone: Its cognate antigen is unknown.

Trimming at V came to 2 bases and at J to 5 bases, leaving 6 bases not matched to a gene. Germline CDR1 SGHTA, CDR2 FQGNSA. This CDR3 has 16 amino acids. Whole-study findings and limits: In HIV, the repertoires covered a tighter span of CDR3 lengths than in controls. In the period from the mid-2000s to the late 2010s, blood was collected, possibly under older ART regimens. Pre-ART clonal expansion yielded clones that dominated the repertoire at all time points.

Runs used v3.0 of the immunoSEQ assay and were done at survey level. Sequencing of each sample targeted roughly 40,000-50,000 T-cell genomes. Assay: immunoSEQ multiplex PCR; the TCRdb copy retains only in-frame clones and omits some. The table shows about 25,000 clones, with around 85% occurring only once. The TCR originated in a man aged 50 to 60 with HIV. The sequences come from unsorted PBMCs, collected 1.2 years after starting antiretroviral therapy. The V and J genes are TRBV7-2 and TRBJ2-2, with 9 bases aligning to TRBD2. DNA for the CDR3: TGTGCCAGCAGCTTACCCAAGCGGGGGGTGACCGGGGAGCTGTTTTTT. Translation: CASSLPKRGVTGELFF.